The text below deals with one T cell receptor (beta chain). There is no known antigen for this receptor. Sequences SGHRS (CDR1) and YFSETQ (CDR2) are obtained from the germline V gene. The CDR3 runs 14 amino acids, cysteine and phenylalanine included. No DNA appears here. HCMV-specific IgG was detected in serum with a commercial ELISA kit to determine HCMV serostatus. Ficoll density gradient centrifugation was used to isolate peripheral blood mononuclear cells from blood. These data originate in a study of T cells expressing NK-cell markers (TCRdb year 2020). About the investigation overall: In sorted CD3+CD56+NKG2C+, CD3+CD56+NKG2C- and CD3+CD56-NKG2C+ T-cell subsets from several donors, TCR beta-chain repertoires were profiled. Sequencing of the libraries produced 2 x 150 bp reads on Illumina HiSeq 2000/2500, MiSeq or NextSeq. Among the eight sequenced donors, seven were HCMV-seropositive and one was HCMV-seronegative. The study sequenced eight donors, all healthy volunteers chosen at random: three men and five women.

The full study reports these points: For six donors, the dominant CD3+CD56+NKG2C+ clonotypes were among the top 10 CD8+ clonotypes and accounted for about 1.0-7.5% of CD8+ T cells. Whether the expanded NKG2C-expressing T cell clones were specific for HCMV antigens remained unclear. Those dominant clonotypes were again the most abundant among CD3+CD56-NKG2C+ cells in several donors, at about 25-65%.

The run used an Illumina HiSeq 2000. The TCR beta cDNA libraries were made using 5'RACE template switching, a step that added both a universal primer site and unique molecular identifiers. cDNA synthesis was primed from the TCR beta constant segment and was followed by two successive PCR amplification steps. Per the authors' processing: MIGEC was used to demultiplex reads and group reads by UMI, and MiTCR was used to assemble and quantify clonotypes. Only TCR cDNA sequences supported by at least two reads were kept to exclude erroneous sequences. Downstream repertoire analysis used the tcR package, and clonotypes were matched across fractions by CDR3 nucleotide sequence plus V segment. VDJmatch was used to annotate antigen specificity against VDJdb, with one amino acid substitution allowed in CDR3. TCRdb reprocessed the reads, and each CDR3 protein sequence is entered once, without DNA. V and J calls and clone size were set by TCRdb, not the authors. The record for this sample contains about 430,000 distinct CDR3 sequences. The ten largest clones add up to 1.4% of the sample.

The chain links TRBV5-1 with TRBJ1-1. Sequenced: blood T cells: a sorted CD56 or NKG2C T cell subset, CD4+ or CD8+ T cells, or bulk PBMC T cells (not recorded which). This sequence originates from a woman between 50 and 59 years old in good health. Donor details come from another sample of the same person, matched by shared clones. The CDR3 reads CASSLGGLQSEAFF.